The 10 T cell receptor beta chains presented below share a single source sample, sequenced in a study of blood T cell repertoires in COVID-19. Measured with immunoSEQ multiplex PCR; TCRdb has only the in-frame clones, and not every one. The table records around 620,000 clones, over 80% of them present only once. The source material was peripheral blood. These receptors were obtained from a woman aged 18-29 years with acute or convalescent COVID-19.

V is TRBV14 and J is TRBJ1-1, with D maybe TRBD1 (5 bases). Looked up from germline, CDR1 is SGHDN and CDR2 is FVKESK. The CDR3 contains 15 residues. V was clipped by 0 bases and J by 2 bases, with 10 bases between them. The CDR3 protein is CASSQEARANTEAFF. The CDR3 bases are TGTGCCAGCAGCCAAGAGGCCAGGGCAAACACTGAAGCTTTCTTT.

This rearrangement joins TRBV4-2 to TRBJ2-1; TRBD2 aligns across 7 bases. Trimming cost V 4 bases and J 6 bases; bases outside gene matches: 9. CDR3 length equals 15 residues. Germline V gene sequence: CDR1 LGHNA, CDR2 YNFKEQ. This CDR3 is CASSPPGTILNEQFF. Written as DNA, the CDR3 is TGTGCCAGCAGCCCCCCCGGGACTATCCTCAATGAGCAGTTCTTC.

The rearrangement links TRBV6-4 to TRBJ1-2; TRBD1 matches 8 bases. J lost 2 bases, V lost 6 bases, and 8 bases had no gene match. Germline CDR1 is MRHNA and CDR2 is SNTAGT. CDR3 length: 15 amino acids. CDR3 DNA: TGTGCCAGCAGGGCTGGACAGGGACAGAACTATGGCTACACCTTC. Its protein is CASRAGQGQNYGYTF.

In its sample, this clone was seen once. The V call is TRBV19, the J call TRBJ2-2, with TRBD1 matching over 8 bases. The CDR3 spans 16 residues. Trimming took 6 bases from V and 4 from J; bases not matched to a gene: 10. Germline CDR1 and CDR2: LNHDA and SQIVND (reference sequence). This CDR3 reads CASSPAQGAFTGELFF. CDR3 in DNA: TGTGCCAGTAGCCCCGCTCAGGGGGCATTCACCGGGGAGCTGTTTTTT.

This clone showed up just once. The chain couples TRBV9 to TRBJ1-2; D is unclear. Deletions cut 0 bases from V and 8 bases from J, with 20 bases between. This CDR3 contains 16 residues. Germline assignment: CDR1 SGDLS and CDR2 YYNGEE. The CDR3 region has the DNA TGTGCCAGCAGCGTAGGGGTGGCGGTGGCCCCTTGGGGCTACACCTTC. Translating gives CASSVGVAVAPWGYTF.

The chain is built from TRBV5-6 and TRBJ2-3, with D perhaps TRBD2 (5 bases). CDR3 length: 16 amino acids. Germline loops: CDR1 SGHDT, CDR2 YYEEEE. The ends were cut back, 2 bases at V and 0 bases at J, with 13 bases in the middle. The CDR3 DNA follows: TGTGCCAGCAGCTTCCCTAGCCCCCAGAGCACAGATACGCAGTATTTT. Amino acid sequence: CASSFPSPQSTDTQYF.

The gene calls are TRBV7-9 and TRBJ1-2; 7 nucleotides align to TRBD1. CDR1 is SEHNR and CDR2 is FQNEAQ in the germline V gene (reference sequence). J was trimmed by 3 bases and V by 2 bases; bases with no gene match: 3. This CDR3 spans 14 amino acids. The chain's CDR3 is CASSLTGEYYGYTF. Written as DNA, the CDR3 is TGTGCCAGCAGCTTAACAGGGGAATACTATGGCTACACCTTC.

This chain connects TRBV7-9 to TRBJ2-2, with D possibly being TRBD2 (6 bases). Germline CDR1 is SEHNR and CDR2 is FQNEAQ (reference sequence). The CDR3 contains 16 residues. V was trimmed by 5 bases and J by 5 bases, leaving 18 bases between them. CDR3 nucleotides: TGTGCCAGCAGCCGGACGTTCGGGGGAGGTACCGGGGAGCTGTTTTTT. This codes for CASSRTFGGGTGELFF.

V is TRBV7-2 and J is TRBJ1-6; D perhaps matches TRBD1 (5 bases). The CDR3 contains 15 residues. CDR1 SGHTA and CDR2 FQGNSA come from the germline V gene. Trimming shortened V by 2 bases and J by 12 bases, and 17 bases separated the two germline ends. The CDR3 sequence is CASSLLRGTELPLHF. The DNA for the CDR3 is TGTGCCAGCAGCTTACTTAGGGGCACGGAGCTACCCCTCCACTTT.

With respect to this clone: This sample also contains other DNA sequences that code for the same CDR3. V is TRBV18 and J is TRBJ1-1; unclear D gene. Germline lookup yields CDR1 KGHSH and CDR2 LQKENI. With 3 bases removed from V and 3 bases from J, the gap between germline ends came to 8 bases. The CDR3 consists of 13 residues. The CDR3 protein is CASSPRRDTEAFF. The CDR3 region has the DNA TGTGCCAGCTCACCTAGGAGGGACACTGAAGCTTTCTTT.